This TCR beta chain was obtained from a study of CD8+ T cells in alopecia areata. Sequencing relied on a cDNA template that was reverse transcribed from extracted RNA. Measured with immunoSEQ multiplex PCR; TCRdb has only the in-frame clones, and not every one. The sample lists roughly 230,000 clones; less than 45% were seen once. This clone was counted only a few times. Treatment denoted: oral pan-JAK inhibitor, 5-10 mg twice daily. Germline V gene data show CDR1 as SGHVS and CDR2 as FQNEAQ. The CDR3 totals 17 residues. Trimming pared 8 bases from V and 1 base from J, leaving 23 bases between. The chain recombines TRBV7-8 with TRBJ2-5, with D maybe TRBD2 (6 bases). This receptor was identified in a human donor with alopecia areata. The sequenced sample was CD4+ T cells sorted from blood, obtained at approximately week 37, from a patient treated with tofacitinib. The CDR3 coding sequence is TGTGCCAGCCTACTTATGGGAGGCAGGAGGGTCCAAGAGACCCAGTACTTC. The encoded protein is CASLLMGGRRVQETQYF.